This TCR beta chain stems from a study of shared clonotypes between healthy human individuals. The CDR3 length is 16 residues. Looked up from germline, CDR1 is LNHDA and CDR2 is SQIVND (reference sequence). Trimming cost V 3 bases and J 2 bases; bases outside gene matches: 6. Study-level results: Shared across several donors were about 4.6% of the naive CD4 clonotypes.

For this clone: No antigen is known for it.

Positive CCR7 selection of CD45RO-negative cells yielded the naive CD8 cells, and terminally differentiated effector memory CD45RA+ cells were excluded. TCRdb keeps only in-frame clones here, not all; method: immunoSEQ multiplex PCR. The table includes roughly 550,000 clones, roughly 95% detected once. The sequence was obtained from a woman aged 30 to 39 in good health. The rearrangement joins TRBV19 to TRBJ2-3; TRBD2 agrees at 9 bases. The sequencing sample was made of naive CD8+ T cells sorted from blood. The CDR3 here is CASSIFAGGLTDTQYF. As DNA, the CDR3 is TGTGCCAGTAGTATCTTCGCGGGAGGGCTCACAGATACGCAGTATTTT. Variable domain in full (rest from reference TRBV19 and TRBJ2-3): DGGITQSPKYLFRKEGQNVTLSCEQNLNHDAMYWYRQDPGQGLRLIYYSQIVNDFQKGDIAEGYSVSREKKESFPLTVTSAQKNPTAFYLCASSIFAGGLTDTQYFGPGTRLTVL.